One sample yielded the 32 T cell receptor beta chains listed below, sequenced in a study of lymphopenia after photon versus proton radiotherapy. The data were produced by immunoSEQ multiplex PCR, yet TCRdb's version contains in-frame clones alone and is incomplete. The data hold about 39,000 clones, with approximately 90% observed a single time. The sequenced sample was peripheral blood, obtained from a patient treated with photon-based radiotherapy. The receptors shown here come from a man in his 60s with cholangiocarcinoma.

The J gene is TRBJ1-5, the V gene TRBV19; TRBD1 matches 7 bases. J lost 3 bases, V lost 5 bases, and 10 bases had no gene match. Germline-derived CDR1 and CDR2 are LNHDA and SQIVND (reference sequence). CDR3 length: 16 amino acids. The CDR3 DNA is TGTGCCAGTAGTCCCACTTTCGACAGGGTCAATCAGCCCCAGCATTTT. It translates to CASSPTFDRVNQPQHF.

J is TRBJ2-7 and V is TRBV7-2; D not certain. CDR3 length: 15 amino acids. Germline CDR1 SGHTA, CDR2 FQGNSA. V lost 1 base and J 2 bases, leaving 12 bases between the germline ends. The CDR3 protein is CASSLGPRSTYEQYF. The CDR3 nucleotides read TGTGCCAGCAGCTTAGGCCCCAGGAGTACCTACGAGCAGTACTTC.

The rearrangement uses TRBV5-1 and TRBJ2-3, with D uncertain. V was cut by 0 bases and J by 3 bases, with 11 bases left in between. Germline assignment: CDR1 SGHRS and CDR2 YFSETQ. This CDR3 contains 15 residues. The CDR3 region is CASSLVQVGTDTQYF. CDR3 DNA sequence: TGCGCCAGCAGCTTGGTGCAGGTGGGGACAGATACGCAGTATTTT.

V is TRBV5-1 and J is TRBJ2-7; the match to TRBD2 covers 14 bases. The CDR3 covers 16 residues. CDR1 is SGHRS and CDR2 is YFSETQ in the germline V gene. With V trimmed by 4 bases and J by 5 bases, 8 bases remained unmatched. This CDR3 reads CASSLSGTSGSNEQYF. Written as DNA, the CDR3 is TGCGCCAGCAGCCTATCCGGGACTAGCGGGAGTAACGAGCAGTACTTC.

The chain joins TRBV10-3 to TRBJ2-1, with D possibly TRBD2 on 5 matching bases. This CDR3 is built from 15 residues. Germline lookup yields CDR1 ENHRY and CDR2 SYGVKD. V lost 4 bases, J lost 5 bases, and 15 bases lay in between. In DNA, the CDR3 is TGTGCCATCAGTGTAGGTCCCCCGAGGGACAATGAGCAGTTCTTC. Amino acids: CAISVGPPRDNEQFF.

CDR3 coding DNA: TGTGCCAGTAGTCTCCGGGATCCCGACAATGAGCAGTTCTTC. It yields the protein CASSLRDPDNEQFF. The rearrangement joins TRBV19 to TRBJ2-1; tentatively, D is TRBD2 (5 bases). The CDR3 runs 14 residues. Germline CDR1 LNHDA, CDR2 SQIVND (reference sequence). V was clipped by 5 bases and J by 5 bases, with 13 bases between them.

The V call is TRBV28, the J call TRBJ1-5; weak D call: TRBD1 (6 bases). There are 15 residues in the CDR3. Germline V lookup: CDR1 MDHEN, CDR2 SYDVKM. The V gene lost 7 bases and the J gene lost 2 bases, with 15 bases spanning the gap. Here the CDR3 DNA reads TGTGCCAGCACCACCGGGGGCAGAGGCAATCAGCCCCAGCATTTT. Translated, it gives CASTTGGRGNQPQHF.

This clone has just one count. This chain links TRBV7-2 with TRBJ2-1, with a tentative D call TRBD2 (6 bases). The CDR3 consists of 15 residues. Trimming removed 1 base from V and 4 bases from J, with 11 bases in between. Germline assignment: CDR1 SGHTA and CDR2 FQGNSA. CDR3 protein: CASSLEAAGYNEQFF. The DNA for the CDR3 is TGTGCCAGCAGCTTAGAGGCTGCGGGGTACAATGAGCAGTTCTTC.

This clone has only a few counts. The rearrangement joins TRBV29-1 to TRBJ2-7; D unresolved. The V and J ends lost 7 bases and 5 bases respectively, with 12 bases between them. Germline values: CDR1 SQVTM, CDR2 ANQGSEA. This CDR3 spans 11 amino acids. CDR3 DNA: TGCAGCGCCTTGTATTCGGACGAGCAGTACTTC. It codes for CSALYSDEQYF.

The chain combines TRBV11-3 with TRBJ1-6, with 10 positions matching TRBD1. CDR3 length: 16 residues. Germline V gene data show CDR1 as SGHNT and CDR2 as YENEEA. V was clipped by 5 bases and J by 7 bases; unmatched bases: 8. The DNA for the CDR3 is TGTGCCAGCAGCCTCGGGACAGGGGAGAGGAATTCACCCCTCCACTTT. Protein sequence: CASSLGTGERNSPLHF.

The rearrangement uses TRBV7-2 and TRBJ1-2; 10 bases agree with TRBD1. The CDR3 consists of 16 residues. The V and J ends lost 1 base and 4 bases, in that order; junction bases with no gene match: 6. Germline CDR1 and CDR2: SGHTA and FQGNSA. CDR3: CASSLGGQGTVYGYTF. The CDR3 region has the DNA TGTGCCAGCAGCTTAGGGGGACAGGGGACGGTCTATGGCTACACCTTC.

The V gene is TRBV4-1, the J gene TRBJ2-7, with TRBD2 as a possible D gene (6 bases). V was cut by 3 bases and J by 2 bases, with 14 bases left in between. Germline V gene lookup returns CDR1 MGHRA and CDR2 YSYEKL. This CDR3 contains 15 residues. The CDR3 DNA is TGCGCCAGCAGCCAGCCGGGACTTTCTACCTACGAGCAGTACTTC. This encodes CASSQPGLSTYEQYF.

J is TRBJ2-3 and V is TRBV4-3; D unresolved. Per germline, CDR1 LGHNA and CDR2 YSLEER. CDR3 length: 15 amino acids. V gave up 1 base and J gave up 0 bases, with 8 bases separating them. CDR3 DNA: TGCGCCAGCAGCCAAGTATACGAGAGCACAGATACGCAGTATTTT. Translating gives CASSQVYESTDTQYF.

The chain employs TRBV2 and TRBJ2-5, with TRBD1 as a possible D gene (5 bases). Germline-derived CDR1 and CDR2 are SNHLY and FYNNEI. The CDR3 is made up of 13 amino acids. Trimming removed 2 bases at V and 7 bases at J, with 11 bases between. Here the CDR3 DNA reads TGTGCCAGCAGTGAATCCAGGGTTGGGACCCAGTACTTC. Amino acids: CASSESRVGTQYF.

This clone was found a few times. The chain employs TRBV11-2 and TRBJ2-1; 10 positions agree with TRBD1. The CDR3 has 12 residues. With V trimmed by 3 bases and J by 14 bases, 4 bases remained unmatched. CDR1 is SGHAT and CDR2 is FQNNGV in the germline V gene. CDR3 region: CASSLGQGIEFF. The CDR3 region has the DNA TGTGCCAGCAGCTTGGGACAGGGGATTGAGTTCTTC.

This chain uses TRBV28 with TRBJ2-1; maybe TRBD1 (8 bases). Looked up from germline, CDR1 is MDHEN and CDR2 is SYDVKM. This CDR3 region has 17 residues. The V gene lost 4 bases and the J gene lost 4 bases, with 20 bases spanning the gap. The CDR3 is CASSSWQGASGYNEQFF. The CDR3, as DNA: TGTGCCAGCAGTTCTTGGCAGGGGGCTAGCGGATACAATGAGCAGTTCTTC.

The chain employs TRBV28 and TRBJ2-7; 10 nucleotides line up with TRBD1. This CDR3 contains 16 residues. Trimming took 4 bases from V and 0 from J; bases not matched to a gene: 6. CDR1 is MDHEN, CDR2 SYDVKM, per germline. The CDR3 here is CASSSPGTGVSYEQYF. In DNA, the CDR3 is TGTGCCAGCAGTTCGCCCGGGACAGGGGTCTCCTACGAGCAGTACTTC.

The V call is TRBV19, the J call TRBJ1-1; D is perhaps TRBD1 (6 bases). Germline values: CDR1 LNHDA, CDR2 SQIVND (reference sequence). The CDR3 has 14 amino acids. V lost 3 bases, J lost 2 bases, and 10 bases lay in between. Here the CDR3 DNA reads TGTGCCAGTAGTATTGCGGGGGGCAACACTGAAGCTTTCTTT. This sequence encodes CASSIAGGNTEAFF.

The chain recombines TRBV11-2 with TRBJ1-5, with unresolved D. CDR3 length: 13 amino acids. Germline CDR1 reads SGHAT; CDR2 reads FQNNGV. Trimming removed 0 bases from V and 4 bases from J, with 4 bases in between. The CDR3 sequence is CASSLDLNQPQHF. The CDR3 nucleotides are TGTGCCAGCAGCTTAGACTTAAATCAGCCCCAGCATTTT.

This sequence joins TRBV11-2 and TRBJ2-1; 14 nucleotides match TRBD2. The J segment lost 7 bases and the V segment lost 1 base, leaving 9 bases of the junction unmatched. Germline V gives CDR1 SGHAT, CDR2 FQNNGV. The CDR3 is 18 residues long. The CDR3 bases are TGTGCCAGCAGCTTAGTCTTTGGGGGGACTAGCGGGAGTAATGAGCAGTTCTTC. This gives the protein CASSLVFGGTSGSNEQFF.

The chain couples TRBV4-2 to TRBJ1-2; D gene uncertain. The germline V gene encodes CDR1 LGHNA and CDR2 YNFKEQ. The V and J ends lost 0 bases and 2 bases respectively, with 10 bases between them. This CDR3 contains 15 residues. The CDR3 coding sequence is TGTGCCAGCAGCCAAGAGGGCTGGCAAAACTATGGCTACACCTTC. This codes for CASSQEGWQNYGYTF.

This chain joins TRBV5-1 and TRBJ1-3; D remains unclear. The CDR3 consists of 17 residues. V was cut by 2 bases and J by 4 bases, with 19 bases left in between. Looked up from germline, CDR1 is SGHRS and CDR2 is YFSETQ. This CDR3 reads CASSLDFSAWSGNTIYF. The CDR3 coding sequence is TGCGCCAGCAGCTTAGATTTTTCAGCTTGGTCCGGAAACACCATATATTTT.

The chain is built from TRBV5-1 and TRBJ1-1; D is uncertain. Germline CDR1 SGHRS, CDR2 YFSETQ. Trimming took 0 bases from V and 0 from J, leaving 9 bases between them. The CDR3 is 15 residues long. The CDR3 region has the DNA TGCGCCAGCAGCTTGGGTCACACTTTGAACACTGAAGCTTTCTTT. Translated: CASSLGHTLNTEAFF.

The J gene is TRBJ2-3, the V gene TRBV4-2; 14 bases agree with TRBD2. The CDR3 spans 17 residues. From germline, CDR1 is LGHNA and CDR2 YNFKEQ. The ends lost 1 base at V and 3 bases at J; junction bases unmatched: 3. As DNA, the CDR3 is TGTGCCAGCAGCCAAGTGGGGACTAGCGGGAGTACAGATACGCAGTATTTT. Its protein is CASSQVGTSGSTDTQYF.

This chain connects TRBV7-9 to TRBJ1-2; unclear D gene. This CDR3 has 12 residues. From germline, CDR1 is SEHNR and CDR2 FQNEAQ (reference sequence). V was cut by 5 bases and J by 4 bases, with 8 bases left in between. CDR3 coding DNA: TGTGCCAGCAGCCCAGGTAGCTATGGCTACACCTTC. Translating gives CASSPGSYGYTF.

The CDR3 sequence: CASSPSGGGRNEQFF. CDR3 DNA: TGTGCCAGCAGCCCGAGTGGCGGGGGGAGGAATGAGCAGTTCTTC. The chain links TRBV7-2 to TRBJ2-1; 8 bases fit TRBD2. The CDR3 runs 15 residues. The V and J ends lost 5 bases and 7 bases, in that order; junction bases with no gene match: 10. Per the germline V gene, CDR1 is SGHTA and CDR2 is FQGNSA.

This chain links TRBV9 with TRBJ1-5, with D perhaps TRBD1 (6 bases). Germline V CDR1 and CDR2: SGDLS, YYNGEE. The length of the CDR3 is 14 residues. Trimming cost V 4 bases and J 3 bases, with 11 bases left between them. DNA for the CDR3: TGTGCCAGCAGCACCGGACAGAACAATCAGCCCCAGCATTTT. Translating it yields CASSTGQNNQPQHF.

In DNA, the CDR3 is TGTGCCAGCAGCCCCCTGGGGGGTCTACAGAACACTGAAGCTTTCTTT. It translates to CASSPLGGLQNTEAFF. The chain joins TRBV5-5 to TRBJ1-1, with D possibly being TRBD1 (5 bases). The CDR3 is 16 residues long. CDR1 is SGHKS, CDR2 YYEKEE, per germline (reference sequence). Trimming shortened V by 4 bases and J by 1 base, and 17 bases separated the two germline ends.

The DNA for the CDR3 is TGCAGCGCCAGAGGGACAGGGCTTGTCACTGAAGCTTTCTTT. Protein sequence: CSARGTGLVTEAFF. The V and J genes are TRBV29-1 and TRBJ1-1; 9 nucleotides line up with TRBD1. V dropped 7 bases and J dropped 4; count of bases not matched to a gene: 10. The CDR3 totals 14 residues. Germline values: CDR1 SQVTM, CDR2 ANQGSEA.

In nucleotides, the CDR3 is TGCGCCAGCAGCTTGGGGCTAGCGGGAGGTGAGCAGTTCTTC. Its translation is CASSLGLAGGEQFF. The rearrangement links TRBV5-1 to TRBJ2-1; 11 nucleotides line up with TRBD2. Germline trimming cut 0 bases from V and 9 bases from J; bases unmatched to any gene: 2. CDR1 and CDR2 from the germline V gene are SGHRS and YFSETQ. This CDR3 is built from 14 residues.

This chain links TRBV4-1 with TRBJ1-4, with no clear D. CDR1 and CDR2 from the germline V gene are MGHRA and YSYEKL. Trimming took off 4 bases at V and 6 bases at J, with 9 bases between the two ends. This CDR3 comprises 13 residues. The CDR3 reads CASSPLSDEKLFF. In DNA form, the CDR3 reads TGCGCCAGCAGCCCGCTTTCGGATGAAAAACTGTTTTTT.

V and J are TRBV5-6 and TRBJ2-1; perhaps TRBD1 as D (6 bases). CDR1 and CDR2 (germline): SGHDT, YYEEEE. The V end was cut by 0 bases, the J end by 1 base, with 11 bases between. The CDR3 extends over 16 amino acids. The CDR3 region has the DNA TGTGCCAGCAGCTTGGCCGCTCAGGGGTCCTACAATGAGCAGTTCTTC. Its translation: CASSLAAQGSYNEQFF.